This T cell receptor beta chain stems from a study of shared clonotypes between healthy human individuals. On the study more broadly: In total, the donors were two women and a few men aged 18 to 49.

TCRdb's copy holds only in-frame clones and misses some; the assay was immunoSEQ multiplex PCR. The sample includes about 2.4 million clones, 93% of them seen just once. Germline assignment: CDR1 MNHNS and CDR2 SASEGT. V lost 1 base, J lost 4 bases, and 8 bases stayed unmatched. The CDR3 has 16 amino acids. Memory CD4+ cells were the fraction left after CD45RA+ naive selection. Study-wide points: Clonotype sharing levels among donors were expected to vary with sequencing depth.

As for this clone: The antigen remains undetermined.

The sequence was obtained from a man aged 18 to 29 in good health. Some clones in this sample may be carry-over from other donors' samples. Sequenced material: naive CD4+ T cells from PBMCs. Subset noted: CD45RA+ positively selected. This chain uses TRBV6-1 with TRBJ1-1; 8 bases fit TRBD1. CDR3 sequence: CASSEGRGLGGTEAFF. DNA of the CDR3: TGTGCCAGCAGTGAAGGCAGGGGGCTGGGAGGCACTGAAGCTTTCTTT.